Below are 30 T cell receptor beta chains sequenced from a single sample in a study of spatial heterogeneity in lung cancer. General study results and limits: Counts of expanded alpha and beta TCRs within tumors tracked the tumor nonsynonymous mutation count.

The antigens for these receptors are not known. TCRdb recomputed calls from the 5' RACE reads with MiXCR, one row per CDR3 protein. This repertoire shows 13,000 or so distinct CDR3 sequences, around 5.9% found once; its top ten account for over 8.5%. Time point given: sample taken at primary tumor resection. The source material was lung tumor tissue, sampled at surgery. These receptors came from a female donor with early-stage non-small cell lung cancer.

This clonotype was seen ten or more times. This beta chain is off target for a library built for alpha chains, so its abundance means little. V and J are TRBV20-1 and TRBJ2-7; TRBD1 is a possible D gene (6 bases). The CDR3 runs 11 residues. Looked up from germline, CDR1 is DFQATT and CDR2 is SNEGSKA (reference sequence). The V and J ends lost 5 bases and 6 bases respectively, with 11 bases between them. CDR3 region: CSALQGSEQYF. CDR3 nucleotide sequence: TGCAGTGCTCTACAGGGTTCCGAGCAGTACTTC.

On this clonotype: A library prepared for alpha chains yielded this beta chain as an off-target read; its size is of little meaning. The chain recombines TRBV28 with TRBJ2-3; D not resolved. Trimming pared 5 bases from V and 0 bases from J, leaving 9 bases between. CDR1 MDHEN and CDR2 SYDVKM come from the germline V gene. CDR3 size: 14 residues. CDR3 nucleotide sequence: TGTGCCAGCAGTGGCAGGACGAGCACAGATACGCAGTATTTT. This codes for CASSGRTSTDTQYF.

Ten or more counts support this clonotype. A library made for alpha chains picked up this beta chain off target, so its size means little. V and J are TRBV28 and TRBJ1-2; TRBD1 agrees at 7 bases. The length of the CDR3 is 13 residues. V gave up 5 bases and J gave up 7 bases; unmatched junction bases: 7. Germline V gives CDR1 MDHEN, CDR2 SYDVKM. CDR3 region: CASSGYRGSGYTF. The CDR3 coding sequence is TGTGCCAGCAGTGGATACAGGGGAAGTGGCTACACCTTC.

This clonotype is labeled as medium-sized. The library was built for alpha chains, so this beta chain is an off-target read and its size means little. The gene calls are TRBV5-1 and TRBJ2-2, with D possibly being TRBD1 (7 bases). V was shortened by 7 bases and J by 3 bases, with 19 bases between the two germline ends. CDR3 length: 16 residues. CDR1 and CDR2 (germline): SGHRS, YFSETQ. Here the CDR3 DNA reads TGCGCCAGCCTCCCTAGCGACAGGGCAGACACCGGGGAGCTGTTTTTT. Its translation is CASLPSDRADTGELFF. Filled out from reference TRBV5-1 and TRBJ2-2, the complete variable domain reads KAGVTQTPRYLIKTRGQQVTLSCSPISGHRSVSWYQQTPGQGLQFLFEYFSETQRNKGNFPGRFSGRQFSNSRSEMNVSTLELGDSALYLCASLPSDRADTGELFFGEGSRLTVL.

Of note for this clonotype: This beta chain is a stray read from a library made for alpha chains; its abundance is not meaningful. This chain connects TRBV2 to TRBJ1-6, with TRBD1 matching 7 bases. The CDR3 loop spans 16 amino acids. V was clipped by 6 bases and J by 5 bases; unmatched bases: 10. CDR1 and CDR2 (germline): SNHLY, FYNNEI. CDR3 DNA: TGTGCCAGCAGGGATGCCTACAGGGGCGATAATTCACCCCTCCACTTT. Amino acid sequence: CASRDAYRGDNSPLHF.

Many counts were recorded for this clonotype. Being off target in a library aimed at alpha chains, this beta chain has a size of little meaning. The chain carries TRBV13 and TRBJ1-1; no definite D call. The CDR3 spans 12 residues. V was shortened by 6 bases and J by 4 bases, with 9 bases between the two germline ends. The germline V gene encodes CDR1 PRHDT and CDR2 FYEKMQ (reference sequence). This chain's CDR3 is CASRAGPTEAFF. CDR3 DNA: TGTGCCAGCAGGGCAGGCCCCACTGAAGCTTTCTTT.

In this sample, this clonotype turned up many times. The library was prepared for alpha chains; this beta chain is a stray read, so its frequency means little. The V gene is TRBV3-1, the J gene TRBJ1-1; no clear D. The CDR3 sequence is 16 residues long. The germline V and J ends were trimmed by 3 bases and 6 bases, with 20 bases remaining between them. CDR1 is LGHDT, CDR2 YNNKEL, per germline (reference sequence). The DNA of the CDR3 is TGTGCCAGCAGCCAGGGCCCCAGGACGGGATCCGCTGAAGCTTTCTTT. It is translated as CASSQGPRTGSAEAFF. The whole variable domain, remainder taken from reference TRBV3-1 and TRBJ1-1, is DTAVSQTPKYLVTQMGNDKSIKCEQNLGHDTMYWYKQDSKKFLKIMFSYNNKELIINETVPNRFSPKSPDKAHLNLHINSLELGDSAVYFCASSQGPRTGSAEAFFGQGTRLTVV.

This clonotype was detected many times. The library was designed around alpha chains, so this beta chain is a stray read whose abundance carries little weight. J is TRBJ2-1 and V is TRBV27; the match to TRBD1 covers 9 bases. The CDR3 contains 15 residues. After removal of 5 bases from V and 4 bases from J, the junction contained 6 bases not matched to a gene. Germline V gives CDR1 MNHEY, CDR2 SMNVEV (reference sequence). CDR3 sequence reads: CASSPPGQGYNEQFF. As DNA, the CDR3 is TGTGCCAGCAGTCCTCCGGGACAGGGATACAATGAGCAGTTCTTC.

This clonotype was detected ten times or more. This beta chain appears as a stray read in a library generated for alpha chains; its size is not informative. The gene calls are TRBV2 and TRBJ2-3; D unresolved. The V end lost 8 bases, the J end lost 0 bases, and 12 bases lay between the germline ends. Germline V gene lookup returns CDR1 SNHLY and CDR2 FYNNEI. This CDR3 is 14 amino acids long. CDR3 in DNA: TGTGCCAGCTTACTTTTGGGTAGCACAGATACGCAGTATTTT. It encodes CASLLLGSTDTQYF.

The table lists this clonotype with many counts. For a library built for alpha chains, this beta chain is a stray read; little rests on its size. The chain recombines TRBV5-6 with TRBJ2-1, with D unresolved. CDR3 length equals 13 residues. Trimming left V 2 bases short and J 9 bases short, with 12 bases between. In germline, CDR1 is SGHDT, CDR2 YYEEEE. The CDR3 region is CASSLPGWGEQFF. The DNA for the CDR3 is TGTGCCAGCAGCTTACCCGGTTGGGGTGAGCAGTTCTTC.

The table lists this clonotype with many counts. This beta chain appears as a stray read in a library generated for alpha chains; its size is not informative. The V gene is TRBV10-2, the J gene TRBJ2-1, with D perhaps matching TRBD2 (7 bases). Trimming shortened V by 6 bases and J by 13 bases, and 13 bases separated the two germline ends. The germline V gene encodes CDR1 WSHSY and CDR2 SAAADI. The CDR3 is made up of 11 amino acids. The DNA of the CDR3 is TGCGCCAGCAGCCGGGGGGCTGAACAGTTCTTC. Translated: CASSRGAEQFF.

By frequency in the sample, this clonotype is medium-sized. The library was built for alpha chains, so this beta chain is an off-target read and its size means little. The chain links TRBV19 to TRBJ2-3; 7 bases fit TRBD2. CDR3 length equals 12 residues. V trimming: 3 bases; J trimming: 8 bases; junction bases outside the gene matches: 2. Germline V gene sequence: CDR1 LNHDA, CDR2 SQIVND (reference sequence). The CDR3 here is CASSISGGTQYF. CDR3 bases: TGTGCCAGTAGTATTTCGGGGGGTACGCAGTATTTT.

This clonotype was recorded at least ten times. Little can be read into the size of this beta chain, an off-target read in a library designed for alpha chains. The CDR3: CSARDSRDRSYNSPLHF. The CDR3 DNA follows: TGCAGTGCTAGAGATTCCCGGGATAGGTCCTATAATTCACCCCTCCACTTT. This chain links TRBV20-1 with TRBJ1-6; D is unresolved. CDR1 and CDR2 from the germline V gene are DFQATT and SNEGSKA (reference sequence). The V gene lost 0 bases and the J gene lost 1 base, with 13 bases spanning the gap. CDR3 length equals 17 residues.

In this sample, this clonotype is large (0.1 to 1%). This beta chain is an off-target read within a library intended for alpha chains, so its frequency means little. V and J are TRBV6-1 and TRBJ1-5, with D hard to call. CDR3 size: 15 residues. The V end lost 2 bases, the J end lost 4 bases, and 12 bases lay between the germline ends. Germline V gene lookup returns CDR1 MNHNS and CDR2 SASEGT. CDR3: CASSEHPGLNQPQHF. CDR3 sequence (DNA): TGTGCCAGCAGTGAACATCCAGGCCTGAATCAGCCCCAGCATTTT.

This clonotype was picked up many times. This beta chain was picked up by a library intended for alpha chains and is off target, so its count carries little meaning. This chain joins TRBV7-9 and TRBJ2-7; no definite D call. V was pared by 3 bases and J by 2 bases, with 11 bases between. Looked up from germline, CDR1 is SEHNR and CDR2 is FQNEAQ (reference sequence). CDR3 length: 14 residues. In DNA form, the CDR3 reads TGTGCCAGCAGCTTCAACCGGCTAGCCTACGAGCAGTACTTC. It specifies CASSFNRLAYEQYF.

By proportion, this clonotype is medium-sized. This beta chain represents an off-target read in a library built for alpha chains; its size is of limited meaning. This rearrangement joins TRBV10-3 to TRBJ2-6, with D hard to call. With 7 bases removed from V and 1 base from J, the gap between germline ends came to 8 bases. Germline V gene data show CDR1 as ENHRY and CDR2 as SYGVKD. The CDR3 is 14 residues long. CDR3 residues: CAIKLTSGANVLTF. The CDR3 DNA sequence: TGTGCCATCAAACTGACTTCTGGGGCCAACGTCCTGACTTTC.

The table lists this clonotype with many counts. This beta chain is a stray sequence in a library constructed for alpha chains; its clone size is not meaningful. This chain joins TRBV2 and TRBJ1-5; maybe TRBD1 (6 bases). CDR3 length: 16 amino acids. V was pared by 4 bases and J by 0 bases, with 13 bases between. Germline CDR1 reads SNHLY; CDR2 reads FYNNEI. In DNA form, the CDR3 reads TGTGCCAGCAGTGGGGACAAGTCGTATAGCAATCAGCCCCAGCATTTT. Amino acid sequence: CASSGDKSYSNQPQHF. Complete variable domain (other parts from reference TRBV2 and TRBJ1-5): EPEVTQTPSHQVTQMGQEVILRCVPISNHLYFYWYRQILGQKVEFLVSFYNNEISEKSEIFDDQFSVERPDGSNFTLKIRSTKLEDSAMYFCASSGDKSYSNQPQHFGDGTRLSIL.

This clonotype was seen repeatedly, ten times or more. This beta chain was picked up by a library intended for alpha chains and is off target, so its count carries little meaning. This chain joins TRBV6-6 and TRBJ2-3; 7 bases line up with TRBD1. The CDR3 consists of 16 residues. Losses at the gene ends were 2 bases for V and 2 bases for J; bases not matched to a gene: 7. CDR1 is MNHNY and CDR2 is SVGAGI in the germline V gene (reference sequence). For the CDR3, the DNA is TGTGCCAGCAGTTACCACAGGGGTGAATCCACAGATACGCAGTATTTT. It encodes CASSYHRGESTDTQYF.

This clonotype was found many times. The library was built for alpha chains, so this beta chain is an off-target read and its size means little. J is TRBJ2-5 and V is TRBV9; 9 bases are a match to TRBD1. This CDR3 spans 16 amino acids. The germline V gene encodes CDR1 SGDLS and CDR2 YYNGEE. J gave up 4 bases and V 2 bases, and 9 bases lay outside the gene matches. The CDR3, as DNA: TGTGCCAGCAGCGTGAGCCTGGGACAGGGCGGAGAGACCCAGTACTTC. Translating it yields CASSVSLGQGGETQYF. The whole variable domain, filled in from reference TRBV9 and TRBJ2-5, reads DSGVTQTPKHLITATGQRVTLRCSPRSGDLSVYWYQQSLDQGLQFLIQYYNGEERAKGNILERFSAQQFPDLHSELNLSSLELGDSALYFCASSVSLGQGGETQYFGPGTRLLVL.

This clonotype was picked up a small number of times. The library was designed around alpha chains, so this beta chain is a stray read whose abundance carries little weight. This chain links TRBV11-2 with TRBJ2-5, with D possibly TRBD1 on 5 matching bases. V shed 0 bases and J shed 5 bases, with 16 bases lying between them. This CDR3 contains 16 residues. Germline values: CDR1 SGHAT, CDR2 FQNNGV. The CDR3 bases are TGTGCCAGCAGCTTAGATCTGGGTAGGACACGTGAGACCCAGTACTTC. Encoded protein: CASSLDLGRTRETQYF.

The sample holds many counts of this clonotype. In a library made to pick up alpha chains, this beta chain is a stray read with a size that means little. The V gene is TRBV20-1, the J gene TRBJ2-2; 9 bases match TRBD2. CDR1 and CDR2 from the germline V gene are DFQATT and SNEGSKA (reference sequence). V shed 3 bases, J shed 4 bases, and the junction held 6 bases outside the gene matches. CDR3 size: 15 residues. In nucleotides, the CDR3 is TGCAGTGCTAGTCCCGCTAGCGGGGCCACCGGGGAGCTGTTTTTT. Translation gives CSASPASGATGELFF.

This clonotype was detected ten times or more. For a library built for alpha chains, this beta chain is a stray read; little rests on its size. This chain connects TRBV21-1 to TRBJ1-3. TRBV21-1 is described as a pseudogene. The CDR3 consists of 13 residues. CDR3 amino acids: CASSRFSGNTIYF. CDR3 DNA: TGTGCCAGCAGCAGATTCTCTGGAAACACCATATATTTT.

A note on this clonotype: This beta chain slipped into a library made for alpha chains as a stray read, so its size is not meaningful. This chain joins TRBV20-1 and TRBJ2-7; TRBD2 matches at 11 bases. The CDR3 runs to 14 residues. V lost 5 bases and J lost 4; bases outside the gene matches: 7. Germline CDR1 and CDR2: DFQATT and SNEGSKA (reference sequence). The CDR3 region is CSAFTSGSGYEQYF. CDR3 DNA sequence: TGCAGTGCTTTTACTAGCGGGAGCGGATACGAGCAGTACTTC.

In its sample, this clonotype was seen many times. This beta chain is an off-target read within a library intended for alpha chains, so its frequency means little. V and J are TRBV5-4 and TRBJ2-7; TRBD1 or TRBD2 may be the D gene (5 bases each). CDR1 SGHNT and CDR2 YYREEE come from the germline V gene (reference sequence). The CDR3 has 14 residues. V dropped 0 bases and J dropped 6 bases, with 13 bases sitting between them. The CDR3 loop reads CASSLVDRGGEQYF. In nucleotides, the CDR3 is TGTGCCAGCAGCTTGGTGGACCGTGGGGGCGAGCAGTACTTC.

This clonotype was seen repeatedly, ten times or more. The size of this beta chain means little, since it is a stray read in a library made for alpha chains. The gene calls are TRBV3-1 and TRBJ2-7, with TRBD1 matching 9 bases. V was clipped by 1 base and J by 4 bases; unmatched bases: 11. This CDR3 contains 17 residues. In germline, CDR1 is LGHDT, CDR2 YNNKEL (reference sequence). CDR3 residues: CASSQGFPGDRVYEQYF. CDR3 nucleotides: TGTGCCAGCAGCCAAGGATTTCCGGGGGACAGGGTTTACGAGCAGTACTTC.

This clonotype came up many times. This beta chain is an off-target read within a library intended for alpha chains, so its frequency means little. The chain is built from TRBV4-3 and TRBJ1-2; TRBD1 aligns across 8 bases. V shed 5 bases, J shed 4 bases, and the junction held 9 bases outside the gene matches. Germline-derived CDR1 and CDR2 are LGHNA and YSLEER. The CDR3 spans 15 residues. This CDR3 reads CASSRGAGGSYGYTF. CDR3 in DNA: TGCGCCAGCAGCAGAGGGGCAGGGGGCAGCTATGGCTACACCTTC.

This clonotype was recorded many times. This beta chain represents an off-target read in a library built for alpha chains; its size is of limited meaning. The chain uses TRBV5-1 and TRBJ2-7; 11 positions agree with TRBD2. V lost 0 bases to trimming and J lost 6 bases; unmatched junction nucleotides: 2. Germline values: CDR1 SGHRS, CDR2 YFSETQ. The CDR3 runs to 14 residues. In nucleotides, the CDR3 is TGCGCCAGCAGCTTGGAGGGGACTAGCGGCGAGCAGTACTTC. Protein: CASSLEGTSGEQYF.

This clonotype has ten or more counts. As an off-target read in a library built for alpha chains, this beta chain has a frequency of little significance. This chain connects TRBV25-1 to TRBJ1-2; TRBD1 agrees at 9 bases. Germline values: CDR1 MGHDK, CDR2 SYGVNS. This CDR3 is 17 amino acids long. J gave up 4 bases and V 4 bases, and 13 bases lay outside the gene matches. The CDR3 protein is CASSAHRPGQGLYGYTF. The CDR3 DNA sequence: TGTGCCAGCAGTGCTCACCGGCCGGGACAGGGTCTCTATGGCTACACCTTC.

This clonotype has a count of ten or more. Being off target in a library aimed at alpha chains, this beta chain has a size of little meaning. The chain employs TRBV4-1 and TRBJ2-5; possibly TRBD2 for D (6 bases). The V end was cut by 1 base, the J end by 7 bases, with 10 bases between. CDR3 size: 13 residues. The germline V gene has CDR1 MGHRA and CDR2 YSYEKL. The CDR3 here is CASSQAGVGTQYF. CDR3 in DNA: TGCGCCAGCAGCCAAGCGGGGGTTGGGACCCAGTACTTC.

At least ten counts were recorded for this clonotype. A much bigger clone sits one base away, suggesting this may be a read error. This beta chain is an unintended read in a library built for alpha chains; its size means little. The chain couples TRBV18 to TRBJ1-1, with D possibly being TRBD1 (5 bases). This CDR3 is built from 14 residues. Germline V CDR1 and CDR2: KGHSH, LQKENI. The CDR3 reads CVSSPRWGKTEAFF. The CDR3 DNA reads TGTGTCAGCTCTCCTCGGTGGGGGAAGACTGAAGCTTTCTTT.